These 31 T cell receptor beta chains were sequenced from one sample in a study of cytomegalovirus exposure and HLA in healthy donors. Vbeta (60) and Jbeta (13) primers were used in the PCR. Data came from immunoSEQ multiplex PCR; TCRdb stores just in-frame clones and leaves some out. Altogether fewer than 200,000 clones are present, around 82% being singletons, with the ten largest covering about 10%. Source material: PBMCs. These receptors all stem from a man aged 50 to 59 in good health and CMV-seropositive.

The chain combines TRBV7-3 with TRBJ1-1; 7 bases map to TRBD1. The V gene end was trimmed by 4 bases and the J gene end by 4 bases; junction bases not matched to a gene: 6. The CDR3 is made up of 14 amino acids. Germline CDR1 and CDR2: SGHTA and FQGTGA. The CDR3 sequence: CASSSAGGGTEAFF. The CDR3 DNA sequence: TGTGCCAGCAGCTCCGCAGGGGGAGGCACTGAAGCTTTCTTT.

The J gene is TRBJ1-4, the V gene TRBV19; D remains ambiguous. The V end was cut by 5 bases, the J end by 13 bases, with 17 bases between. Germline V gene data show CDR1 as LNHDA and CDR2 as SQIVND (reference sequence). The CDR3 sequence is 13 residues long. The CDR3 is CASSFPWEQRLFF. The DNA for the CDR3 is TGTGCCAGTAGTTTTCCATGGGAGCAACGACTGTTTTTT.

This chain connects TRBV2 to TRBJ1-1; 9 nucleotides line up with TRBD1. Germline V gives CDR1 SNHLY, CDR2 FYNNEI. The CDR3 is 13 amino acids. V lost 7 bases to trimming and J lost 5 bases; unmatched junction nucleotides: 5. In DNA, the CDR3 is TGTGCCAGCATCAGGGGACAGGGAACTGAAGCTTTCTTT. Translation: CASIRGQGTEAFF.

The rearrangement joins TRBV25-1 to TRBJ2-3, with D tentatively TRBD1 (6 bases). The CDR3 loop spans 16 amino acids. Trimming left V 3 bases short and J 2 bases short, with 15 bases between. Germline assignment: CDR1 MGHDK and CDR2 SYGVNS. The DNA of the CDR3 is TGTGCCAGCAGTGACCCACCGGGACACAACACAGATACGCAGTATTTT. The encoded protein is CASSDPPGHNTDTQYF.

This sequence joins TRBV19 and TRBJ2-1, with 7 bases fitting TRBD2. The CDR3 spans 16 residues. V gave up 3 bases and J gave up 0 bases; unmatched junction bases: 5. The germline gives CDR1 LNHDA, CDR2 SQIVND (reference sequence). CDR3 bases: TGTGCCAGTAGTATCCCCGGGGGGAGCTCCTACAATGAGCAGTTCTTC. Translating gives CASSIPGGSSYNEQFF. Full variable domain (outside the CDR3, taken from reference TRBV19 and TRBJ2-1): DGGITQSPKYLFRKEGQNVTLSCEQNLNHDAMYWYRQDPGQGLRLIYYSQIVNDFQKGDIAEGYSVSREKKESFPLTVTSAQKNPTAFYLCASSIPGGSSYNEQFFGPGTRLTVL.

V and J are TRBV11-2 and TRBJ2-3; 8 bases fit TRBD2. The germline V gene encodes CDR1 SGHAT and CDR2 FQNNGV. There are 15 residues in the CDR3. Trimming took 6 bases from V and 0 from J; bases not matched to a gene: 5. DNA for the CDR3: TGTGCCAGCAGTCCACGGGGGGGAAGCACAGATACGCAGTATTTT. Its translation: CASSPRGGSTDTQYF.

The chain links TRBV6-6 to TRBJ1-5; TRBD1 matches at 7 bases. The CDR3 runs to 15 residues. V lost 2 bases to trimming and J lost 7 bases; unmatched junction nucleotides: 8. CDR1 is MNHNY, CDR2 SVGAGI, per germline (reference sequence). Here the CDR3 DNA reads TGTGCCAGCAGTTACGGGACAGCGGGAGGGCAGCCCCAGCATTTT. This translates into CASSYGTAGGQPQHF.

The V gene is TRBV19, the J gene TRBJ1-5, with D perhaps TRBD1 (6 bases). Germline V gene data show CDR1 as LNHDA and CDR2 as SQIVND (reference sequence). The CDR3 extends over 14 amino acids. V was trimmed by 8 bases and J by 5 bases, leaving 16 bases between them. This CDR3 is CASSEGHKDQPQHF. The CDR3 region has the DNA TGTGCCAGTTCTGAGGGACACAAAGATCAGCCCCAGCATTTT.

V is TRBV29-1 and J is TRBJ1-1; 8 nucleotides match TRBD1. Germline CDR1 reads SQVTM; CDR2 reads ANQGSEA. The CDR3 runs to 15 residues. V was clipped by 4 bases and J by 1 base; unmatched bases: 8. CDR3 sequence reads: CSVAVQGASNTEAFF. The CDR3 coding sequence is TGCAGCGTTGCAGTCCAGGGGGCATCGAACACTGAAGCTTTCTTT.

CDR3 nucleotide sequence: TGTGCCAGCTCACCGGTGGAGACAGATACGCAGTATTTT. Residues: CASSPVETDTQYF. The chain combines TRBV18 with TRBJ2-3; no clear D gene. V gave up 3 bases and J gave up 3 bases, with 7 bases separating them. Germline V gene sequence: CDR1 KGHSH, CDR2 LQKENI. The CDR3 is made up of 13 amino acids.

Details on this clone: The junction does not match germline at one end; this may be a read error. The chain joins TRBV27 to TRBJ2-5; 9 nucleotides agree with TRBD2. The CDR3 has 13 residues. The V gene's germline CDR1 is MNHEY and CDR2 SMNVEV (reference sequence). The CDR3 sequence: CASSGTSQKTQYF. DNA of the CDR3: TGTGCCAGCAGCGGGACTAGCCAAAAGACCCAGTACTTC.

This CDR3 reads CASLAGVGGRGNTGELFF. The CDR3 DNA sequence: TGTGCCAGTTTGGCGGGTGTTGGCGGGAGGGGGAACACCGGGGAGCTGTTTTTT. The V call is TRBV11-3, the J call TRBJ2-2, with 9 bases that match TRBD2. J gave up 1 base and V 9 bases, and 15 bases lay outside the gene matches. The CDR3 is 18 residues long. The germline gives CDR1 SGHNT, CDR2 YENEEA.

This sequence joins TRBV7-2 and TRBJ2-1; D gene unclear. CDR1 and CDR2 (germline): SGHTA, FQGNSA. The CDR3 consists of 14 residues. The V end lost 3 bases, the J end lost 2 bases, and 8 bases lay between the germline ends. CDR3 DNA sequence: TGTGCCAGCAGCTTGAGGAACCCCTACAATGAGCAGTTCTTC. It specifies CASSLRNPYNEQFF.

The sample holds one count of this clone. V usage is TRBV19 and J usage is TRBJ1-5; TRBD1 matches 8 bases. CDR3 length: 15 residues. The ends lost 2 bases at V and 6 bases at J; junction bases unmatched: 6. Germline CDR1 is LNHDA and CDR2 is SQIVND (reference sequence). CDR3 nucleotides: TGTGCCAGTAGTATATCAGGGGGCGAGGGTCAGCCCCAGCATTTT. Translating it yields CASSISGGEGQPQHF.

This clone is labeled medium-sized (0.01 to 0.1%). This chain uses TRBV30 with TRBJ1-3; D perhaps matches TRBD1 (6 bases). This CDR3 is 15 amino acids long. CDR1 is GTSNPN and CDR2 is SVGIG in the germline V gene (reference sequence). Between the trimmed V and J ends, which lost 2 bases and 4 bases, there was a span of 15 bases. CDR3 region: CAWSRTAEGGNTIYF. The CDR3, as DNA: TGTGCCTGGAGTCGGACAGCCGAGGGGGGAAACACCATATATTTT. The full variable domain, in which reference TRBV30 and TRBJ1-3 provide the parts outside the CDR3, is SQTIHQWPATLVQPVGSPLSLECTVEGTSNPNLYWYRQAAGRGLQLLFYSVGIGQISSEVPQNLSASRPQDRQFILSSKKLLLSDSGFYLCAWSRTAEGGNTIYFGEGSWLTVV.

This clone was found once. This rearrangement joins TRBV11-1 to TRBJ2-1; D perhaps matches TRBD2 (5 bases). The CDR3 length is 16 residues. The V end lost 6 bases, the J end lost 0 bases, and 15 bases lay between the germline ends. Germline CDR1 reads SGHAT; CDR2 reads FQDESV (reference sequence). The CDR3 reads CASSLSPRDSYNEQFF. In DNA, the CDR3 is TGTGCCAGCAGTTTAAGTCCTCGGGACTCCTACAATGAGCAGTTCTTC.

This clone was counted only a few times. The chain recombines TRBV11-1 with TRBJ2-7; tentatively, D is TRBD1 (6 bases). CDR1 and CDR2 (germline): SGHAT, FQDESV (reference sequence). This CDR3 has 15 residues. The V gene lost 4 bases and the J gene lost 5 bases, with 18 bases spanning the gap. The CDR3 sequence: CASSSTGTLLDEQYF. Written as DNA, the CDR3 is TGTGCCAGCAGCTCCACCGGGACACTTCTCGACGAGCAGTACTTC.

The chain joins TRBV27 to TRBJ2-4, with 7 bases lining up with TRBD1. After removal of 6 bases from V and 6 bases from J, the junction contained 5 bases not matched to a gene. Per germline, CDR1 MNHEY and CDR2 SMNVEV (reference sequence). The CDR3 consists of 13 residues. The CDR3 nucleotides are TGTGCCAGCAGCTCGGGGACAGCAAACATTCAGTACTTC. Protein product: CASSSGTANIQYF.

This chain connects TRBV4-3 to TRBJ2-3, with 12 bases that match TRBD2. The germline V gene encodes CDR1 LGHNA and CDR2 YSLEER. The CDR3 runs 18 residues. With 1 base clipped from V and 0 bases from J, the junction kept 5 bases outside the gene matches. The CDR3, as DNA: TGCGCCAGCAGCCAAGGGGCTAGCGGGGGGGCTAGCACAGATACGCAGTATTTT. It encodes CASSQGASGGASTDTQYF.

In its sample, this clone was seen a few times. The chain carries TRBV29-1 and TRBJ2-1, with 8 nucleotides matching TRBD2. The CDR3 has 15 residues. Germline V gene sequence: CDR1 SQVTM, CDR2 ANQGSEA. V trimming: 3 bases; J trimming: 2 bases; junction bases outside the gene matches: 6. This CDR3 is CSVDGSGIPYNEQFF. In nucleotides, the CDR3 is TGCAGCGTTGATGGTAGCGGGATCCCCTACAATGAGCAGTTCTTC.

The rearrangement uses TRBV19 and TRBJ1-1; TRBD1 agrees at 9 bases. CDR1 LNHDA and CDR2 SQIVND come from the germline V gene (reference sequence). This CDR3 has 16 amino acids. Trimming at V came to 3 bases and at J to 1 base, leaving 6 bases not matched to a gene. As DNA, the CDR3 is TGTGCCAGTAGTATCGGAACAGGGGGCCAGAACACTGAAGCTTTCTTT. Protein: CASSIGTGGQNTEAFF.

This clone has only one observation. The genes are TRBV7-3 and TRBJ2-3; 9 bases are a match to TRBD1. This CDR3 contains 15 residues. After removal of 4 bases from V and 2 bases from J, the junction contained 4 bases not matched to a gene. Germline V gene lookup returns CDR1 SGHTA and CDR2 FQGTGA. The CDR3 here is CASSSTGGTTDTQYF. Written as DNA, the CDR3 is TGTGCCAGCAGCTCCACAGGGGGCACCACAGATACGCAGTATTTT.

This sequence joins TRBV18 and TRBJ2-1; 10 bases are shared with TRBD1. Germline assignment: CDR1 KGHSH and CDR2 LQKENI. The V segment lost 3 bases and the J segment 8 bases; nucleotides outside the gene matches: 10. This CDR3 is 16 amino acids long. CDR3 loop: CASSPPGQGGVDEQFF. As DNA, the CDR3 is TGTGCCAGCTCACCCCCCGGACAGGGGGGAGTCGATGAGCAGTTCTTC.

This clone was seen a few times. This chain connects TRBV11-2 to TRBJ2-1; 7 bases are shared with TRBD1. The germline CDR1 and CDR2 sequences are SGHAT and FQNNGV. The V segment lost 0 bases and the J segment 8 bases; nucleotides outside the gene matches: 4. The CDR3 covers 14 residues. In nucleotides, the CDR3 is TGTGCCAGCAGCTTAGAGTGGCAGGGGGATGAGCAGTTCTTC. It yields the protein CASSLEWQGDEQFF.

V usage is TRBV29-1 and J usage is TRBJ2-7, with 8 bases lining up with TRBD1. This CDR3 contains 16 residues. Germline CDR1 and CDR2: SQVTM and ANQGSEA. J was trimmed by 7 bases and V by 5 bases; bases with no gene match: 19. The CDR3 is CSVKSVRTGTGKEQYF. The CDR3 DNA reads as TGCAGCGTTAAGTCGGTGCGGACCGGGACAGGAAAGGAGCAGTACTTC.

The genes are TRBV5-1 and TRBJ2-7; 7 bases are a match to TRBD1. The J segment lost 6 bases and the V segment lost 4 bases, leaving 7 bases of the junction unmatched. The germline CDR1 and CDR2 sequences are SGHRS and YFSETQ. This CDR3 is 13 amino acids long. The CDR3 spells CASSRDSGSEQYF. The CDR3 DNA follows: TGCGCCAGCAGCCGGGACAGCGGTAGCGAGCAGTACTTC.

The rearrangement joins TRBV11-2 to TRBJ1-2; D is unclear. The length of the CDR3 is 14 residues. Germline V CDR1 and CDR2: SGHAT, FQNNGV. The V gene lost 5 bases and the J gene lost 3 bases, with 13 bases spanning the gap. The CDR3 region is CASSPSGRDYGYTF. The CDR3 nucleotides are TGTGCCAGCAGCCCCTCGGGGAGGGACTATGGCTACACCTTC.

V and J are TRBV25-1 and TRBJ2-7, with 7 nucleotides matching TRBD1. This CDR3 is built from 16 residues. Germline loops: CDR1 MGHDK, CDR2 SYGVNS. The V gene end was trimmed by 0 bases and the J gene end by 4 bases; junction bases not matched to a gene: 9. The CDR3 DNA sequence: TGTGCCAGCAGTGAATATGTGGCAGGGGGTAGTTACGAGCAGTACTTC. Amino acids: CASSEYVAGGSYEQYF.

This chain links TRBV7-2 with TRBJ2-7; 8 nucleotides agree with TRBD2. V was clipped by 5 bases and J by 3 bases; unmatched bases: 9. The CDR3 sequence is 15 residues long. CDR1 is SGHTA, CDR2 FQGNSA, per germline. The CDR3 sequence is CASSRSGGNNYEQYF. The CDR3 DNA follows: TGTGCCAGCAGCCGAAGCGGGGGAAACAACTACGAGCAGTACTTC.

This chain connects TRBV7-9 to TRBJ2-5; D may be TRBD2 (6 bases). The germline V gene encodes CDR1 SEHNR and CDR2 FQNEAQ (reference sequence). The CDR3 loop spans 13 amino acids. Trimming cost V 5 bases and J 2 bases, with 9 bases left between them. CDR3 protein: CASSLGGQETQYF. In nucleotides, the CDR3 is TGTGCCAGCAGCCTCGGAGGGCAAGAGACCCAGTACTTC.

The chain has TRBV6-6 and TRBJ1-2, with TRBD1 identical over 9 bases. Germline CDR1 reads MNHNY; CDR2 reads SVGAGI (reference sequence). V shed 0 bases, J shed 8 bases, and the junction held 10 bases outside the gene matches. The CDR3 is 16 residues long. CDR3 loop: CASSYSTADRGTGYTF. The CDR3 DNA sequence: TGTGCCAGCAGTTACTCGACTGCGGACAGGGGTACGGGCTACACCTTC.